This T cell receptor beta chain was captured by sequencing in a study of T-cell reconstitution after alpha-beta-depleted transplantation in children (dated by TCRdb to 2016 to 2017). For the study in its entirety: Using TCR repertoire profiling, the study quantitatively followed how T-cell immune reconstitution unfolded in children after TCRalphabeta/CD19-depleted allogeneic hematopoietic cell transplantation.

The V and J ends are trimmed by 7 bases and 4 bases, leaving 15 bases between them. CDR1 and CDR2, looked up from the germline V gene (reference sequence), are SGHKS and YYEKEE. Its CDR3 holds 15 amino acids, cysteine through phenylalanine. Only the CDR3 region is kept as DNA, spanning 45 bases read in frame from base 1. This clonotype appeared many times. Its antigen specificity is not known. Per-nucleotide qualities are absent, and no much larger clonotype sits a single base away. The method was PCR. Sequencing was performed on an Illumina HiSeq 2500. TCR library preparation used molecular barcoding, with unique molecular identifiers applied to normalize quantification of the TCRbeta repertoire. The raw public reads went through TCRdb reprocessing: fastp at Q25, MiXCR clone calling, in-frame beta chains kept. Rows with a matching CDR3 protein are joined into one entry that keeps the most common DNA and genes. For this sample the table gives approximately 590,000 distinct CDR3 sequences, of which over 9.5% were detected only once. Of the sample, 4% to 5% is held by the ten largest clones.

The rearrangement combines TRBV5-5 with TRBJ2-6; the D element could tentatively be TRBD1 or TRBD2, as 6 bases agree for each. The sample consisted of PBMCs from the stem cell graft donor, taken from the stem cell graft. The clonotype comes from a human donor who donated a stem cell graft to a child with acute myeloid leukemia. The CDR3 has the sequence CASQMGGSGANVLTF. The sequenced DNA: TGTGCCAGCCAAATGGGGGGCTCCGGGGCCAACGTCCTGACTTTC. This CDR3, with the reference TRBV5-5 and TRBJ2-6 proteins standing in past its ends, gives the full variable domain DAGVTQSPTHLIKTRGQQVTLRCSPISGHKSVSWYQQVLGQGPQFIFQYYEKEERGRGNFPDRFSARQFPNYSSELNVNALLLGDSALYLCASQMGGSGANVLTFGAGSRLTVL.